The clone carrying this T cell receptor (beta chain) was observed a single time. This sample was taken from a study of T cells in tuberculosis. Sorting used thawed, overnight-rested PBMC stained with anti-CD3, a viability dye and GMM-loaded CD1B tetramer. CD1B tetramers were loaded with Rhodococcus equi-derived C32 glucose monomycolate. Profiled with immunoSEQ multiplex PCR; TCRdb holds only in-frame clones, not every one. The data show about 58,000 clones, 70% to 90% seen once. Germline V gene data show CDR1 as SGHKS and CDR2 as YYEKEE (reference sequence). The CDR3 loop spans 11 amino acids. The germline V and J ends were trimmed by 4 bases and 7 bases, with 8 bases remaining between them.

V usage is TRBV5-5 and J usage is TRBJ1-2; TRBD1 is a possible D gene (5 bases). This receptor was taken from an adult woman with latent tuberculosis. Sequenced sample: CD1b-GMM tetramer-negative cells sorted from PBMCs. The CDR3 nucleotides are TGTGCCAGCAGCGTTAGGGGTGGCTACACCTTC. It yields the protein CASSVRGGYTF.